The clone carrying this T cell receptor beta chain was seen more than once but under ten times. Germline V gene data show CDR1 as SGHTA and CDR2 as FQGNSA. The CDR3 sequence is 15 residues long. Trimming took 1 base from V and 0 from J, leaving 9 bases between them. The data originate from a study of beta chain features in type 1 diabetes. All of the isolated RNA was reverse transcribed, so expressed TCRB transcripts were sequenced. TCRdb keeps only in-frame clones here, not all; method: immunoSEQ multiplex PCR. The sample has roughly 400,000 clones, approximately 13% seen once. The chain recombines TRBV7-2 with TRBJ1-2, with D hard to call. Specimen: naive CD4+ T cells from blood. The TCR originated in a man aged 25 to 40 in good health. This CDR3 reads CASSLGGGANYGYTF. The CDR3 DNA is TGTGCCAGCAGCTTAGGTGGTGGTGCTAACTATGGCTACACCTTC.